Below are 12 T cell receptor beta chains sequenced from a single sample in a study of T cells in Graves' hyperthyroidism and ophthalmopathy. The investigators amplified TCR beta CDR3 regions from RNA transcripts. The HTBI primer set was used in a first-round RT-PCR of the TCR CDR3. TCRdb re-derived calls from the multiplex PCR reads in MiXCR, one entry per CDR3 protein. Altogether approximately 610,000 distinct CDR3 sequences are present, over 15% being singletons, with the ten largest covering around 18%. Sequenced material: blood. These receptors were collected from a woman between 18 and 29 years old with Graves' hyperthyroidism.

This clonotype has only a few counts. This chain connects TRBV20-1 to TRBJ2-7, with 9 bases identical to TRBD2. Germline lookup yields CDR1 DFQATT and CDR2 SNEGSKA (reference sequence). There are 13 residues in the CDR3. The J segment lost 6 bases and the V segment lost 2 bases, leaving 5 bases of the junction unmatched. CDR3 in DNA: TGCAGTGCTAGACATAGCGGGGGTTCCGAGCAGTACTTC. Protein sequence: CSARHSGGSEQYF.

This clonotype was recorded at least ten times. This chain joins TRBV2 and TRBJ2-3; 11 bases fit TRBD2. From germline, CDR1 is SNHLY and CDR2 FYNNEI. Trimming at V came to 3 bases and at J to 3 bases, leaving 5 bases not matched to a gene. The CDR3 runs to 16 residues. The CDR3, as DNA: TGTGCCAGCAGTGATCGGACTAGCGGGTTAACAGATACGCAGTATTTT. As protein: CASSDRTSGLTDTQYF. Filled out from reference TRBV2 and TRBJ2-3, the complete variable domain reads EPEVTQTPSHQVTQMGQEVILRCVPISNHLYFYWYRQILGQKVEFLVSFYNNEISEKSEIFDDQFSVERPDGSNFTLKIRSTKLEDSAMYFCASSDRTSGLTDTQYFGPGTRLTVL.

This clonotype was counted at least ten times. This chain links TRBV27 with TRBJ1-1; maybe TRBD1 (5 bases). The CDR3 has 13 amino acids. The V end lost 5 bases, the J end lost 6 bases, and 13 bases lay between the germline ends. CDR1 is MNHEY, CDR2 SMNVEV, per germline (reference sequence). CDR3 sequence: CASSGTTTAEAFF. CDR3 sequence (DNA): TGTGCCAGCAGTGGAACGACGACAGCTGAAGCTTTCTTT.

There are many counts of this clonotype. The J gene is TRBJ1-5, the V gene TRBV12-3 or TRBV12-4; 8 bases are a match to TRBD1. This CDR3 is 15 amino acids long. Losses at the gene ends were 2 bases for V and 5 bases for J; bases not matched to a gene: 5. The CDR3 sequence is CASSLYRGMDQPQHF. DNA for the CDR3: TGTGCCAGCAGTTTATACAGGGGGATGGATCAGCCCCAGCATTTT.

The rearrangement joins TRBV6-1 to TRBJ2-1, with TRBD1 identical over 7 bases. CDR3 size: 15 residues. The junction had 9 bases not matched to a gene; V was cut back by 5 bases and J by 5 bases. The germline V gene encodes CDR1 MNHNS and CDR2 SASEGT. As DNA, the CDR3 is TGTGCCAGCAGTCCACCGGGACAGATGAACAATGAGCAGTTCTTC. It yields the protein CASSPPGQMNNEQFF.

This clonotype has only a few counts. The chain combines TRBV24-1 with TRBJ2-3; TRBD2 matches 7 bases. The CDR3 length is 17 residues. V shed 0 bases and J 1 base; nucleotides not matched to a gene: 6. Germline assignment: CDR1 KGHDR and CDR2 SFDVKD. The CDR3: CATSDLIASGGTDTQYF. CDR3 coding DNA: TGTGCCACCAGTGATTTGATAGCCAGCGGGGGCACAGATACGCAGTATTTT.

In its sample, this clonotype was seen many times. The V gene is TRBV2, the J gene TRBJ1-2, with no clear D. Trimming took 8 bases from V and 7 from J, leaving 8 bases between them. Germline CDR1 reads SNHLY; CDR2 reads FYNNEI. The CDR3 is 10 amino acids. CDR3 bases: TGTGCCAGCCGCCAGTCTGGCTACACCTTC. This gives the protein CASRQSGYTF.

This chain joins TRBV7-8 and TRBJ1-1; tentative D call: TRBD1 (5 bases). The V end was cut by 3 bases, the J end by 2 bases, with 13 bases between. Looked up from germline, CDR1 is SGHVS and CDR2 is FQNEAQ. The CDR3 totals 15 residues. CDR3 DNA sequence: TGTGCCAGCAGCTTTTTTCAGGGAGCAAACACTGAAGCTTTCTTT. It yields the protein CASSFFQGANTEAFF.

This clonotype showed up just a few times. V gene TRBV12-3 or TRBV12-4 combines with J gene TRBJ2-5; D remains unclear. The CDR3 length is 13 residues. The V and J ends lost 6 bases and 5 bases respectively, with 13 bases between them. CDR3 region: CASRTRIRETQYF. The CDR3 DNA reads as TGTGCCAGCAGGACTCGAATAAGGGAGACCCAGTACTTC.

The rearrangement uses TRBV30 and TRBJ1-1, with 8 bases matching TRBD1. There are 14 residues in the CDR3. From germline, CDR1 is GTSNPN and CDR2 SVGIG (reference sequence). The V segment lost 2 bases and the J segment 3 bases; nucleotides outside the gene matches: 5. The CDR3 is CAWSQTGGYTEAFF. In nucleotides, the CDR3 is TGTGCCTGGAGTCAAACAGGGGGATACACTGAAGCTTTCTTT.

The sample holds many counts of this clonotype. The chain combines TRBV27 with TRBJ2-1; D assignment may be TRBD1 or TRBD2 (5 bases each). Trimming shortened V by 7 bases and J by 0 bases, and 10 bases separated the two germline ends. CDR1 is MNHEY and CDR2 is SMNVEV in the germline V gene (reference sequence). The CDR3 contains 14 residues. The CDR3 loop is CASTGRPSYNEQFF. CDR3 bases: TGTGCCAGCACGGGGCGACCCTCCTACAATGAGCAGTTCTTC.

This clonotype was seen once. This chain joins TRBV7-2 and TRBJ2-7; D possibly matches TRBD1 or TRBD2 (5 bases each). The length of the CDR3 is 14 residues. The V gene lost 4 bases and the J gene lost 5 bases, with 15 bases spanning the gap. Germline V gives CDR1 SGHTA, CDR2 FQGNSA. CDR3 amino acids: CASSSAFGGNEQYF. CDR3 nucleotide sequence: TGTGCCAGCAGCTCCGCTTTTGGGGGTAACGAGCAGTACTTC.